The clone carrying this T cell receptor beta chain was recorded many times. Its matching antigen is unknown. The CDR3 has 12 residues. V dropped 5 bases and J dropped 7 bases, with 8 bases sitting between them. The sequenced template was RNA, covering the TCR beta CDR3 region. Amplification began with first-round RT-PCR using HTBI primers, then second-round multiplex PCR was performed. TCRdb re-called the multiplex PCR reads through MiXCR, storing one row per CDR3 protein. The sample holds approximately 700,000 distinct CDR3 sequences; about 41% are singletons and the top ten take about 3.3%. This sample is part of a study of Graves' ophthalmopathy and Graves' hyperthyroidism. Study observations and caveats: Blood shared most expanded thyroid clonotypes above 0.001 frequency.

Sequenced material: peripheral blood. The TCR originated in an adult man with Graves' ophthalmopathy. The rearrangement joins TRBV12-3 or TRBV12-4 to TRBJ2-2; no reliable D call. CDR3: CASSPRIGELFF. In nucleotides, the CDR3 is TGTGCCAGCAGTCCTCGGATCGGGGAGCTGTTTTTT.